This T cell receptor (beta chain) originates from a study of metastatic and nonmetastatic thyroid tumors. Looking at the study overall: Across blood and tumor or nodule tissue, repertoires from malignant and benign thyroid patients were compared with one another.

The CDR3 extends over 14 amino acids. V lost 1 base to trimming and J lost 5 bases, with 11 bases between them. CDR1 is SGHAT and CDR2 is FQNNGV in the germline V gene. Patients were all untreated before their thyroid surgery. General study findings and limits: Benign nodules reportedly had significantly lower TCR beta diversity than malignant thyroid tumors in blood and tumor.

Authors' analysis steps: CDR3 was compared across clinicopathological groups, and the resulting differences were used to build a distant-metastasis classifier for papillary thyroid cancer. TCRdb reassembled clones from the PCR reads with MiXCR. The V and J calls reflect TCRdb's pipeline rather than the authors' work. The sample has almost 85,000 clones, 9.5% to 15% seen once. In its sample, this clone was seen many times. Its matching antigen is unknown. Material for sequencing was tumor tissue. The clonotype was recovered from a female donor with papillary thyroid cancer or a benign thyroid nodule (not recorded which). Some clones in this sample may be carry-over from other donors' samples. The chain uses TRBV11-2 and TRBJ1-1; D remains unclear. The CDR3 nucleotides are TGTGCCAGCAGCTTAGTAGTGGGAGGGACTGAAGCTTTCTTT. It translates to CASSLVVGGTEAFF.